What follows is one T cell receptor (beta chain) and its context. The target of this receptor is not known. No clone much larger than this one lies a single base away; base qualities are absent. The data were obtained in a study of control samples from healthy donors and cancer patients (dated by TCRdb to about 2020). The CDR3 sequence holds 18 residues, the cysteine and phenylalanine included. Here the CDR3 DNA is all that survives: 54 bases in frame from base 1. Relative to germline, V is missing 4 bases and J is missing 0 bases, with 7 bases of the junction outside any gene match. CDR1 MDHEN and CDR2 SYDVKM are derived from the germline V gene. The library was built by means of the immunoSEQ multiplex PCR assay. As stored in TCRdb, this immuneACCESS dataset retains in-frame rearrangements with V and J assigned. A fraction of the clones does not appear; measured against another copy, unresolved V genes explain less than half of the discrepancy, and the remainder lacks a known reason. This sample has about 410,000 clones in its table, and 80% to 95% of those were observed once. The top ten clones comprise roughly 6.4% of the sample.

The receptor comes from a man in his forties with head and neck cancer. The sequenced material came from PBMCs. The chain is assembled from TRBV28 and TRBJ2-6; 9 central nucleotides agree with TRBD1. The CDR3 amino acid sequence is: CASSYPGTGSSGANVLTF. The nucleotide sequence is given as TGTGCCAGCAGTTATCCCGGGACAGGGTCCTCTGGGGCCAACGTCCTGACTTTC.